Shown below are 2 T cell receptor beta chains from a single sample sequenced in a study of human T cells and chemical hapten exposure. A single record per CDR3 protein comes from TCRdb applying MiXCR to the RACE reads. The data show some 350,000 distinct CDR3 sequences, with about 7% seen just once and less than 10% held by the top ten. Regarding time point: patch test 1, 2 weeks after DPC sensitization. Treatment given: therapeutic diphenylcyclopropenone sensitization with weekly scalp DPC. The specimen comprised whole blood, sampled in connection with sensitization to the hapten diphenylcyclopropenone (DPC). Every receptor here comes from a woman aged 18-35 years with alopecia areata. Some clones in this sample may be carry-over from other donors' samples.

This clonotype was seen a handful of times. The V and J genes are TRBV9 and TRBJ1-1; D perhaps matches TRBD1 (5 bases). V lost 0 bases, J lost 0 bases, and 6 bases lay in between. This CDR3 spans 14 amino acids. Per the germline V gene, CDR1 is SGDLS and CDR2 is YYNGEE. CDR3 nucleotide sequence: TGTGCCAGCAGCGTAGCACAGGTGAACACTGAAGCTTTCTTT. This encodes CASSVAQVNTEAFF.

The chain employs TRBV6-5 and TRBJ1-2, with D perhaps matching TRBD1 (5 bases). The germline V gene has CDR1 MNHEY and CDR2 SVGAGI. V lost 5 bases, J lost 3 bases, and 16 bases lay in between. The CDR3 contains 15 residues. CDR3 DNA sequence: TGTGCCAGCAGTGGGACGTCTAGTGGGTACTATGGCTACACCTTC. As protein: CASSGTSSGYYGYTF.